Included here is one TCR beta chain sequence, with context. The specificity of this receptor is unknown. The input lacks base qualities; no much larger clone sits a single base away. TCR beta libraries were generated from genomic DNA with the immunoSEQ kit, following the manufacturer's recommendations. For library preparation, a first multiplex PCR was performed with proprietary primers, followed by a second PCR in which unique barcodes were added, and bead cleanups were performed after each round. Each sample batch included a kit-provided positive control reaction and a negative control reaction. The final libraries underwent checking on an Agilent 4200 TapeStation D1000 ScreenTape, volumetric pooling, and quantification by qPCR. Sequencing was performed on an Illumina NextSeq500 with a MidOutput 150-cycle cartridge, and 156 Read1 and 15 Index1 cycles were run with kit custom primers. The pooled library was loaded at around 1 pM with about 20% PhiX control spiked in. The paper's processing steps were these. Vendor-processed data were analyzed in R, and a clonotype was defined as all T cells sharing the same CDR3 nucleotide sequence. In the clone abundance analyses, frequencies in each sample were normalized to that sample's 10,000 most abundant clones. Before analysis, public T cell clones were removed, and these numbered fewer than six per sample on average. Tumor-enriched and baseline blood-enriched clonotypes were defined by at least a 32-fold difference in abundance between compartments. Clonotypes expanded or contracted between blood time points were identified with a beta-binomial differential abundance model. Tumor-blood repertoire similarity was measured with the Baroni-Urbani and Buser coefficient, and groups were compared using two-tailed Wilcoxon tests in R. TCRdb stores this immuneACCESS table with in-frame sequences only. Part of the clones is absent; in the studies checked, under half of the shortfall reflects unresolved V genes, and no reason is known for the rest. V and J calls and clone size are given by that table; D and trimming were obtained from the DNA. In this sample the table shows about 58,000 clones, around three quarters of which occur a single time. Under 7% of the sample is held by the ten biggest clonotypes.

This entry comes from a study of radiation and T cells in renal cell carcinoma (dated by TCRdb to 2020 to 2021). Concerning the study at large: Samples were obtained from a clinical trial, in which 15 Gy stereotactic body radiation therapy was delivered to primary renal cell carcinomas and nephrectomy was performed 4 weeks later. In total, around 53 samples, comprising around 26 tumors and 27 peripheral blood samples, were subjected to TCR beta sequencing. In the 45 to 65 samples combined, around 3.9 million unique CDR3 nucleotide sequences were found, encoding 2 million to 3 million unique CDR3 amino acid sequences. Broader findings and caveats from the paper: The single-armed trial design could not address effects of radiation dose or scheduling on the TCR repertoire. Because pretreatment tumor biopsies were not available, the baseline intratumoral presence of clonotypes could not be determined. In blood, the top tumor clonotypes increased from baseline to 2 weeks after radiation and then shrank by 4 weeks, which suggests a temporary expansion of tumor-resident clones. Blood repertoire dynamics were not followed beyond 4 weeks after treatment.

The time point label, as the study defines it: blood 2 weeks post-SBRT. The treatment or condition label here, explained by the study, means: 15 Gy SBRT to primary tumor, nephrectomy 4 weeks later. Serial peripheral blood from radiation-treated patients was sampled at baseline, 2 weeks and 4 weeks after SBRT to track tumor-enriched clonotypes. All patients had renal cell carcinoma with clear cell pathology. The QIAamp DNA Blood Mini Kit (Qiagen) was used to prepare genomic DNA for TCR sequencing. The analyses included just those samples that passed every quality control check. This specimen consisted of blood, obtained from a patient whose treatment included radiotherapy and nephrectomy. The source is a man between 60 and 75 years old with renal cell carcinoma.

In nucleotide form, the sequence is TGTGCCAGCAGCTTAGGGGGCGGCGGGGCCACAGATACGCAGTATTTT. Its translation is CASSLGGGGATDTQYF. The rearranged segments are TRBV11-1 and TRBJ2-3; TRBD2 is a possible D gene, resting on 6 matching bases. The CDR1 and CDR2 encoded by the germline V gene (reference sequence) are SGHAT and FQDESV. At the junction V is shortened by 1 base and J by 2 bases, with 13 bases in between. From its cysteine to its phenylalanine, the CDR3 spans 16 amino acids. Only CDR3 DNA is held: 48 bases, read in frame from base 1.